The present entry profiles one T cell receptor (beta chain) with its context. Different DNA sequences within this sample yield the same CDR3. V was cut by 1 base and J by 4 bases, with 17 bases left in between. CDR1 is SQVTM and CDR2 is ANQGSEA in the germline V gene. CDR3 length equals 15 residues. The record originates from a study of cytomegalovirus exposure and HLA in healthy donors. The PCR contained 60 Vbeta and 13 Jbeta primers. The repertoire was sequenced with immunoSEQ multiplex PCR; TCRdb's copy has only in-frame clones and lacks some. The profile covers 85,000 to 110,000 clones, with 66% appearing a single time and around 3.5% taken by the ten largest.

The gene calls are TRBV29-1 and TRBJ2-7; maybe TRBD1 (5 bases). The receptor was isolated from a woman in her fifties or sixties in good health and CMV-seronegative. The material sequenced was PBMCs. The DNA of the CDR3 is TGCAGCGTTGAAGGGGCGTCAGGGCCAAGTTACGAGCAGTACTTC. It yields the protein CSVEGASGPSYEQYF.